This TCR beta chain was documented in a study of blood T cell repertoires in COVID-19. Turning to the study itself: Whether acute or convalescent, the COVID-19 samples came from the United States, Italy and Spain.

This clone was recorded a few times. Some clones are missing from TCRdb's copy, which holds only in-frame ones; the method was immunoSEQ multiplex PCR. The table shows hundreds of thousands of clones, with almost 90% occurring only once. Sequencing was done on a sample of peripheral blood. The clonotype originates from a woman aged 40-49 years with COVID-19, enrolled during active disease.

CDR3 sequence: CASSSQGTSTEAFF. CDR3 nucleotide sequence: TGTGCCAGCAGCTCCCAGGGTACTTCCACTGAAGCTTTCTTT. This chain connects TRBV7-9 to TRBJ1-1, with D perhaps TRBD1 (5 bases). The CDR3 spans 14 residues. CDR1 SEHNR and CDR2 FQNEAQ come from the germline V gene (reference sequence). V lost 4 bases and J 4 bases, leaving 13 bases between the germline ends. Filled out from reference TRBV7-9 and TRBJ1-1, the complete variable domain reads DTGVSQNPRHKITKRGQNVTFRCDPISEHNRLYWYRQTLGQGPEFLTYFQNEAQLEKSRLLSDRFSAERPKGSFSTLEIQRTEQGDSAMYLCASSSQGTSTEAFFGQGTRLTVV.